These 25 T cell receptor beta chains originate from one sample sequenced in a study of Tregs in tolerant kidney transplant recipients. This table comes from immunoSEQ multiplex PCR, and its TCRdb copy is limited to in-frame clones, with some not included. This sample has roughly 66,000 clones, with just under 95% found just once. The sequencing used CD8+ T cells from blood, collected before the transplant. The receptors come from a human donor who received a combined kidney and bone marrow transplant.

The chain couples TRBV5-6 to TRBJ1-1; D remains ambiguous. The V gene's germline CDR1 is SGHDT and CDR2 YYEEEE. The CDR3 length is 14 residues. V was shortened by 5 bases and J by 2 bases, with 13 bases between the two germline ends. Written as DNA, the CDR3 is TGTGCCAGCAGAGGCCGGCCGACAAACACTGAAGCTTTCTTT. Translation: CASRGRPTNTEAFF. Supplemented by reference TRBV5-6 and TRBJ1-1, the full variable domain reads DAGVTQSPTHLIKTRGQQVTLRCSPKSGHDTVSWYQQALGQGPQFIFQYYEEEERQRGNFPDRFSGHQFPNYSSELNVNALLLGDSALYLCASRGRPTNTEAFFGQGTRLTVV.

The chain has TRBV5-6 and TRBJ2-5, with D possibly matching TRBD1 (5 bases). Per the germline V gene, CDR1 is SGHDT and CDR2 is YYEEEE. V was shortened by 2 bases and J by 3 bases, with 14 bases between the two germline ends. The CDR3 spans 15 residues. CDR3 sequence: CASSLGSRVEETQYF. The CDR3 nucleotides are TGTGCCAGCAGCTTAGGGTCCAGGGTCGAAGAGACCCAGTACTTC.

The CDR3 here is CSVEALTGGPEAFF. CDR3 DNA: TGCAGCGTTGAAGCCCTGACAGGTGGGCCCGAAGCTTTCTTT. The V and J genes are TRBV29-1 and TRBJ1-1, with a tentative D call TRBD1 (6 bases). Germline V lookup: CDR1 SQVTM, CDR2 ANQGSEA. CDR3 length equals 14 residues. The V end was cut by 1 base, the J end by 8 bases, with 17 bases between.

The V gene is TRBV5-4, the J gene TRBJ1-1, with TRBD1 as a possible D gene (6 bases). The CDR3 contains 15 residues. Germline CDR1 SGHNT, CDR2 YYREEE (reference sequence). The V gene lost 4 bases and the J gene lost 8 bases, with 21 bases spanning the gap. Written as DNA, the CDR3 is TGTGCCAGCAGCCTCGTGCGGGGGGGGGCAGGGGAAGCTTTCTTT. Protein product: CASSLVRGGAGEAFF. Complete variable domain (other parts from reference TRBV5-4 and TRBJ1-1): ETGVTQSPTHLIKTRGQQVTLRCSSQSGHNTVSWYQQALGQGPQFIFQYYREEENGRGNFPPRFSGLQFPNYSSELNVNALELDDSALYLCASSLVRGGAGEAFFGQGTRLTVV.

The rearrangement uses TRBV7-6 and TRBJ1-1, with TRBD1 matching 7 bases. Germline CDR1 SGHVS, CDR2 FNYEAQ. Losses at the gene ends were 3 bases for V and 3 bases for J; bases not matched to a gene: 1. The CDR3 length is 13 residues. The CDR3 reads CASSFGQDTEAFF. CDR3 bases: TGTGCCAGCAGCTTTGGACAGGACACTGAAGCTTTCTTT.

V is TRBV9 and J is TRBJ1-1; D not certain. Trimming cost V 0 bases and J 8 bases, with 11 bases left between them. Germline V gives CDR1 SGDLS, CDR2 YYNGEE. The CDR3 totals 13 residues. The CDR3 region is CASSVEGRGEAFF. In nucleotides, the CDR3 is TGTGCCAGCAGCGTAGAAGGCCGCGGGGAAGCTTTCTTT.

The chain has TRBV4-3 and TRBJ2-7; 7 bases fit TRBD2. Germline V gives CDR1 LGHNA, CDR2 YSLEER. V shed 0 bases, J shed 1 base, and the junction held 6 bases outside the gene matches. The length of the CDR3 is 16 residues. The DNA for the CDR3 is TGCGCCAGCAGCCAAGACTATTCCGGGGGGTCCTACGAGCAGTACTTC. Its protein is CASSQDYSGGSYEQYF.

This rearrangement joins TRBV13 to TRBJ1-2; the D gene is possibly TRBD1 (5 bases). Germline-derived CDR1 and CDR2 are PRHDT and FYEKMQ (reference sequence). The V end was cut by 5 bases, the J end by 1 base, with 17 bases between. This CDR3 contains 16 residues. This CDR3 reads CASSTGTLGRNYGYTF. CDR3 bases: TGTGCCAGCAGCACCGGGACTCTCGGTCGTAACTATGGCTACACCTTC.

V and J are TRBV5-1 and TRBJ2-5, with D unresolved. Trimming took off 4 bases at V and 3 bases at J, with 4 bases between the two ends. In germline, CDR1 is SGHRS, CDR2 YFSETQ. CDR3 length: 11 residues. CDR3 residues: CASSGEETQYF. In DNA form, the CDR3 reads TGCGCCAGCAGCGGAGAAGAGACCCAGTACTTC. Using reference TRBV5-1 and TRBJ2-5 for the parts outside the CDR3, the full variable domain is KAGVTQTPRYLIKTRGQQVTLSCSPISGHRSVSWYQQTPGQGLQFLFEYFSETQRNKGNFPGRFSGRQFSNSRSEMNVSTLELGDSALYLCASSGEETQYFGPGTRLLVL.

This chain links TRBV11-3 with TRBJ1-1, with 8 bases identical to TRBD1. Germline values: CDR1 SGHNT, CDR2 YENEEA. V lost 3 bases, J lost 7 bases, and 10 bases stayed unmatched. The CDR3 contains 15 residues. The CDR3 is CASSLRPIGQGEAFF. The CDR3 bases are TGTGCCAGCAGCTTGAGACCTATAGGACAGGGTGAAGCTTTCTTT.

V gene TRBV7-3 combines with J gene TRBJ2-7, with 9 bases lining up with TRBD1. The CDR3 is 14 amino acids. V was clipped by 5 bases and J by 0 bases; unmatched bases: 2. Germline V gives CDR1 SGHTA, CDR2 FQGTGA. As DNA, the CDR3 is TGTGCCAGCAGCGTGGGACAGGGCTCCTACGAGCAGTACTTC. This gives the protein CASSVGQGSYEQYF.

The V gene is TRBV4-3, the J gene TRBJ2-1; 7 bases are a match to TRBD1. The CDR3 is 17 residues long. The germline V gene has CDR1 LGHNA and CDR2 YSLEER. The trim removed 2 bases at V and 1 base at J, leaving 8 bases unmatched. The CDR3, as DNA: TGCGCCAGCAGCCAAACCCCAAGGGGACAGTCCTACAATGAGCAGTTCTTC. It translates to CASSQTPRGQSYNEQFF.

The rearrangement uses TRBV5-6 and TRBJ2-1; D perhaps matches TRBD2 (7 bases). V was clipped by 7 bases and J by 10 bases, with 18 bases between them. This CDR3 is built from 13 residues. Germline V lookup: CDR1 SGHDT, CDR2 YYEEEE. Written as DNA, the CDR3 is TGTGCCAGCGGAGGCGTTAGGGGGGGCGAGCAGTTCTTC. The encoded protein is CASGGVRGGEQFF. Supplemented by reference TRBV5-6 and TRBJ2-1, the full variable domain reads DAGVTQSPTHLIKTRGQQVTLRCSPKSGHDTVSWYQQALGQGPQFIFQYYEEEERQRGNFPDRFSGHQFPNYSSELNVNALLLGDSALYLCASGGVRGGEQFFGPGTRLTVL.

The rearrangement joins TRBV7-2 to TRBJ2-5; possible D gene TRBD1, 7 bases. Per the germline V gene, CDR1 is SGHTA and CDR2 is FQGNSA. CDR3 length: 16 amino acids. The germline V and J ends were trimmed by 2 bases and 11 bases, with 24 bases remaining between them. The CDR3 region has the DNA TGTGCCAGCAGCTTAATAGGGCAGGGGGGATCTAGGGAGCAGTACTTC. It is translated as CASSLIGQGGSREQYF.

The CDR3 DNA is TGTGCCAGCAGCCAAGGCTTGAGGGTCGGCTACACCTTC. Translated, it gives CASSQGLRVGYTF. The chain has TRBV4-2 and TRBJ1-2; D gene unclear. CDR1 LGHNA and CDR2 YNFKEQ come from the germline V gene. The CDR3 length is 13 residues. Deletions cut 1 base from V and 8 bases from J, with 11 bases between.

The gene calls are TRBV9 and TRBJ2-1; 9 nucleotides align to TRBD2. Germline CDR1 and CDR2: SGDLS and YYNGEE. This CDR3 spans 16 amino acids. V lost 2 bases, J lost 4 bases, and 7 bases stayed unmatched. CDR3 residues: CASSVWAGGAYNEQFF. Written as DNA, the CDR3 is TGTGCCAGCAGCGTGTGGGCGGGAGGGGCTTACAATGAGCAGTTCTTC.

The CDR3 spells CASSQQGDGSNQPQHF. The CDR3 DNA reads as TGCGCCAGCAGCCAACAGGGGGATGGGAGCAATCAGCCCCAGCATTTT. The chain recombines TRBV4-1 with TRBJ1-5; 7 bases map to TRBD1. The CDR3 consists of 16 residues. The J segment lost 1 base and the V segment lost 2 bases, leaving 5 bases of the junction unmatched. Germline loops: CDR1 MGHRA, CDR2 YSYEKL.

This chain links TRBV5-5 with TRBJ1-1; possibly TRBD1 for D (5 bases). The germline V and J ends were trimmed by 4 bases and 1 base, with 8 bases remaining between them. The CDR3 runs to 13 residues. Looked up from germline, CDR1 is SGHKS and CDR2 is YYEKEE (reference sequence). DNA for the CDR3: TGTGCCAGCAGCCCCGGACAGAACACTGAAGCTTTCTTT. Translating it yields CASSPGQNTEAFF.

V and J are TRBV13 and TRBJ2-3, with TRBD2 matching 7 bases. V lost 8 bases, J lost 2 bases, and 4 bases stayed unmatched. This CDR3 has 13 residues. CDR1 is PRHDT, CDR2 FYEKMQ, per germline (reference sequence). CDR3 loop: CASGSGATDTQYF. CDR3 in DNA: TGTGCCAGCGGGAGCGGGGCCACAGATACGCAGTATTTT.

This clone was seen once. The rearrangement joins TRBV5-1 to TRBJ1-2; possibly TRBD1 for D (6 bases). The CDR3 is 12 amino acids. Trimming left V 4 bases short and J 5 bases short, with 9 bases between. Germline values: CDR1 SGHRS, CDR2 YFSETQ. The CDR3 region is CASSADRYGYTF. The DNA for the CDR3 is TGCGCCAGCAGCGCGGACAGATATGGCTACACCTTC.

The CDR3 loop reads CASNPPQATGLSGNTIYF. CDR3 coding DNA: TGTGCCAGCAACCCACCGCAAGCCACAGGGCTCTCTGGAAACACCATATATTTT. This chain joins TRBV21-1 and TRBJ1-3; the table's D call TRBD1 went unverified against the DNA. TRBV21-1 is a listed pseudogene. The CDR3 spans 18 residues.

On this clone: Additional DNA sequences in this sample encode the identical CDR3. V usage is TRBV21-1 and J usage is TRBJ1-6; TRBD1 is the table's D call and was not checked against the DNA. TRBV21-1 is reported as a pseudogene. This CDR3 has 21 amino acids. CDR3 coding DNA: TGTGCCAGCAGCAAAGATAAAGGGACAGGGGAAAGAGATACCTATAATTCCCCCCTCCACTTT. As protein: CASSKDKGTGERDTYNSPLHF.

This chain uses TRBV14 with TRBJ2-5; tentative D call: TRBD1 (6 bases). The J call may not be correct, given that the DNA end is closer to TRBJ2-7. Germline values: CDR1 SGHDN, CDR2 FVKESK. This CDR3 is 14 amino acids long. The CDR3 region is CASSLYTGNYEQYF. The CDR3 bases are TGTGCCAGCAGCCTATATACAGGGAACTACGAGCAGTACTTC.

The chain couples TRBV27 to TRBJ1-2; 9 bases align to TRBD1. This CDR3 is 18 amino acids long. CDR1 is MNHEY, CDR2 SMNVEV, per germline (reference sequence). The junction had 15 bases not matched to a gene; V was cut back by 5 bases and J by 2 bases. The CDR3 loop reads CASSLAKGTGPNNYGYTF. Here the CDR3 DNA reads TGTGCCAGCAGTCTAGCTAAAGGGACAGGGCCAAACAACTATGGCTACACCTTC.

The chain is built from TRBV4-2 and TRBJ1-1; TRBD1 might be the D (5 bases). V gave up 0 bases and J gave up 8 bases, with 13 bases separating them. The V gene's germline CDR1 is LGHNA and CDR2 YNFKEQ. The CDR3 runs to 14 residues. CDR3 in DNA: TGTGCCAGCAGCCAAGACGTGACAGTCGACGAAGCTTTCTTT. Residues: CASSQDVTVDEAFF.